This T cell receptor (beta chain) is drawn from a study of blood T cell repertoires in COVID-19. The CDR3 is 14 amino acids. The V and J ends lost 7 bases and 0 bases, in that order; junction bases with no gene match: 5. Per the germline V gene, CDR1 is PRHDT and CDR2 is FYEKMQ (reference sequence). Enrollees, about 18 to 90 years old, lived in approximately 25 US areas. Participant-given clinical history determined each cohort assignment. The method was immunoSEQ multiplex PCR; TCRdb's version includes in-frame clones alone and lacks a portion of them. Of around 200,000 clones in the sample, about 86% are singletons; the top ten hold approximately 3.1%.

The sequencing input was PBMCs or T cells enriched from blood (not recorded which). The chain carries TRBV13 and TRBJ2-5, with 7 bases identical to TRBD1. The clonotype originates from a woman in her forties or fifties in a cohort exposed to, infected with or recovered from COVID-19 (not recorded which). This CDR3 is CASTETGHQETQYF. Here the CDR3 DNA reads TGTGCCAGCACCGAGACAGGGCACCAAGAGACCCAGTACTTC.